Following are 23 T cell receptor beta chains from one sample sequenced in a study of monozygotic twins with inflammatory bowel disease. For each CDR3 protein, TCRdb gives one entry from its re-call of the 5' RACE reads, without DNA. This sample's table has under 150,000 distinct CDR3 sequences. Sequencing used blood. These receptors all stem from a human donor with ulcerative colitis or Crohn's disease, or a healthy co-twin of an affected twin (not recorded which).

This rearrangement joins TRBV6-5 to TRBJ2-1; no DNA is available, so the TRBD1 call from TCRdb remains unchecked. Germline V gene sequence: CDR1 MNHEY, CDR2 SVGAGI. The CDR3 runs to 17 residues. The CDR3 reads CASSYSRGWGGYNEQFF.

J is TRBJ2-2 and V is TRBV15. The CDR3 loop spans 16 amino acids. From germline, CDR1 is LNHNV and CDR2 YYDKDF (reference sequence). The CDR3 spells CATSRGRIFGTGELFF.

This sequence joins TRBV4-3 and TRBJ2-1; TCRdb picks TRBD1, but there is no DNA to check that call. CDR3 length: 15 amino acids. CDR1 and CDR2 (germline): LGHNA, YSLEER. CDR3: CASSQGRTGPNEQFF.

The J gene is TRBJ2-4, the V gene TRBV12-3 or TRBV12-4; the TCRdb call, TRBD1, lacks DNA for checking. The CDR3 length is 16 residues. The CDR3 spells CASSLTGKAGMHIQYF.

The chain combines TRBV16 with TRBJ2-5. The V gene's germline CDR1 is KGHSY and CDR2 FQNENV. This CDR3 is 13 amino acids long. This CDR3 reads CASSGRWEETQYF.

CDR3 region: CASSSPGQGPLEQFF. The chain is built from TRBV27 and TRBJ2-1; TCRdb outputs TRBD1, but without DNA this stays unchecked. The CDR3 is made up of 15 amino acids. Germline V CDR1 and CDR2: MNHEY, SMNVEV (reference sequence).

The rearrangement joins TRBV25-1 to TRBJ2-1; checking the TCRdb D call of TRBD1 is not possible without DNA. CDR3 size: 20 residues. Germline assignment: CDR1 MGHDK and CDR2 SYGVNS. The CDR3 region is CASSEYRPRLGAGAYNEQFF.

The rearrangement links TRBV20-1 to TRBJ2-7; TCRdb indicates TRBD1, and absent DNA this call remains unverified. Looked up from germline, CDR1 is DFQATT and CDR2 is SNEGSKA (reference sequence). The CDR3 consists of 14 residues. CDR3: CSARERGRGYEQYF.

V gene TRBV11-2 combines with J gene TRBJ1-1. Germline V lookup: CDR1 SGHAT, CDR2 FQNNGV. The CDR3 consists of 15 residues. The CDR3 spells CASSLDRGMNTEAFF.

Here the CDR3 reads CASSSPTSGGHEQFF. The V gene is TRBV7-3, the J gene TRBJ2-1; the D gene TCRdb calls, TRBD2, cannot be checked with no DNA. Germline V gives CDR1 SGHTA, CDR2 FQGTGA. The CDR3 runs 15 residues.

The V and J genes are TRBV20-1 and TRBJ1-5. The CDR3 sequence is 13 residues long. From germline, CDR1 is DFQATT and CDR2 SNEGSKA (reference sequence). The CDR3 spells CSAQARDNQPQHF.

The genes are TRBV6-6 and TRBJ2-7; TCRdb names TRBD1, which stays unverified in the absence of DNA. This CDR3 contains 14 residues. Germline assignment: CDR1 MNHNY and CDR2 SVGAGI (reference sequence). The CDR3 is CASSQNTGAYEQYF.

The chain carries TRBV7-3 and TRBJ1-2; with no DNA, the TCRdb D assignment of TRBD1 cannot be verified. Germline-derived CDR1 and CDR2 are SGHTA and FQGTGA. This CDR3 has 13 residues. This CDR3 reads CASSSGFGDGYTF.

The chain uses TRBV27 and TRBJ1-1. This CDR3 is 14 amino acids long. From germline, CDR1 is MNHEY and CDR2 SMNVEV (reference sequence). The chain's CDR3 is CASSLVYRDTEAFF.

The CDR3 reads CASSLAYSGAGVQYF. The gene calls are TRBV5-1 and TRBJ2-7; the D call from TCRdb, TRBD1, cannot be confirmed without DNA. The germline CDR1 and CDR2 sequences are SGHRS and YFSETQ. There are 15 residues in the CDR3. Full variable domain (outside the CDR3, taken from reference TRBV5-1 and TRBJ2-7): KAGVTQTPRYLIKTRGQQVTLSCSPISGHRSVSWYQQTPGQGLQFLFEYFSETQRNKGNFPGRFSGRQFSNSRSEMNVSTLELGDSALYLCASSLAYSGAGVQYFGPGTRLTVT.

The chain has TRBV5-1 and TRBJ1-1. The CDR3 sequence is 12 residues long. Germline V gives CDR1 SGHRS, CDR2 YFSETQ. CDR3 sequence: CASSWGPDEAFF.

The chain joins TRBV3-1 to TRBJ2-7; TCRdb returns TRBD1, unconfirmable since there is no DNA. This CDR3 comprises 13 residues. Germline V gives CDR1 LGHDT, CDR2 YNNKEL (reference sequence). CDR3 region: CASSQDGWRGEYF.

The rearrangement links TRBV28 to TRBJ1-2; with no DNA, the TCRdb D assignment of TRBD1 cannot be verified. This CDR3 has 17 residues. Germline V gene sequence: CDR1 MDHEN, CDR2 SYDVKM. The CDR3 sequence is CASSSVGQGPDLYSYTF.

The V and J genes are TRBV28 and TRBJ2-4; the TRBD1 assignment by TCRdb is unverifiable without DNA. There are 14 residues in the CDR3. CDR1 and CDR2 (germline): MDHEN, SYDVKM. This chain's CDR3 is CASSSGQGENIQYF.

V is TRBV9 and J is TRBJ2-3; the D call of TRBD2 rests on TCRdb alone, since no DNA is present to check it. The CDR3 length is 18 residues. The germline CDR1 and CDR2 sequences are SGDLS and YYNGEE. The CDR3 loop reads CASSKGTSGGIGTDTQYF.

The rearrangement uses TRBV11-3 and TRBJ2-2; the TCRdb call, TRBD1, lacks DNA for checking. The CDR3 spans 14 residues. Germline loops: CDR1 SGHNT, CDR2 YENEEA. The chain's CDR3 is CASSLGDSPGELFF.

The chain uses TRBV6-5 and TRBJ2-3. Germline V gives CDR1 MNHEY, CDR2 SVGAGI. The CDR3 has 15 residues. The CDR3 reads CASSYSKDSPDTQYF.

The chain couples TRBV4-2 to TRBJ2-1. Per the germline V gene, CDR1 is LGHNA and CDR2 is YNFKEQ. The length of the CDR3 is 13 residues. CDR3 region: CASSQSPYNEQFF.